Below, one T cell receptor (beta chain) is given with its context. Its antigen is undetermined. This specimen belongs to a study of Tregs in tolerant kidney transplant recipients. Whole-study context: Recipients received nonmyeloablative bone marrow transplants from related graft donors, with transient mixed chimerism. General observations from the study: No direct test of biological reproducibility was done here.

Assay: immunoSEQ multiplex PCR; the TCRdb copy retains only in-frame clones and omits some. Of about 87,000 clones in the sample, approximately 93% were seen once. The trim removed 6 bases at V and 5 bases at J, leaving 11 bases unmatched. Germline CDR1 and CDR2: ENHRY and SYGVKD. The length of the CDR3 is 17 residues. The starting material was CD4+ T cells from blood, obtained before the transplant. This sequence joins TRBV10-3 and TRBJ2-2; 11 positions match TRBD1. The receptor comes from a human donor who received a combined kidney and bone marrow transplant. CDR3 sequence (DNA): TGTGCCATCAGCGGTTTCACCGGGACAGGGGGAACCGGGGAGCTGTTTTTT. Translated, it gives CAISGFTGTGGTGELFF.